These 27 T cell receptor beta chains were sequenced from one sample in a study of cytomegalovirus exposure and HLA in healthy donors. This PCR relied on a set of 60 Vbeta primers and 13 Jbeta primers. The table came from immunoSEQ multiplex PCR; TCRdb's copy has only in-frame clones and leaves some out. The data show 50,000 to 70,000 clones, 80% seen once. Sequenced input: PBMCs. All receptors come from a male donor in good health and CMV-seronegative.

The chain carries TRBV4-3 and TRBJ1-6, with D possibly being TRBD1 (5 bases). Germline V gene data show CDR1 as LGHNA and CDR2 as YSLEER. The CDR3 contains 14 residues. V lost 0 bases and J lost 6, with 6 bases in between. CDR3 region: CASSQDGANSPLHF. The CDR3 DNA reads TGCGCCAGCAGCCAAGATGGGGCTAATTCACCCCTCCACTTT.

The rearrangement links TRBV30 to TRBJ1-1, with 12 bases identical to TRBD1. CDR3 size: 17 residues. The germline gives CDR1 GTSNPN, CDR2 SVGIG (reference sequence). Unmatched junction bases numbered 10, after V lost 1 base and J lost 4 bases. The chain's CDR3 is CAWSGDRGPGLGTEAFF. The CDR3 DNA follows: TGTGCCTGGAGTGGGGACAGGGGGCCAGGGCTGGGCACTGAAGCTTTCTTT.

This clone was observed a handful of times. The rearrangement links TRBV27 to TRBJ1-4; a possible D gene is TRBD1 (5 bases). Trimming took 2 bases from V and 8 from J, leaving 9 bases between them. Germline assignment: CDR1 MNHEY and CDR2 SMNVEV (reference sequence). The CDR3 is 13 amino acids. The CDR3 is CASSLRGGEKLFF. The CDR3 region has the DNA TGTGCCAGCAGTTTAAGGGGAGGAGAAAAACTGTTTTTT.

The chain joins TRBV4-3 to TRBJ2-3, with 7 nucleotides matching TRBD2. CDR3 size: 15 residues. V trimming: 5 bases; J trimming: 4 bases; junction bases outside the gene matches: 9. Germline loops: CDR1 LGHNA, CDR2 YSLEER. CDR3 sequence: CASSSRGETADTQYF. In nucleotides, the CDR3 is TGCGCCAGCAGCTCTCGGGGGGAAACGGCAGATACGCAGTATTTT.

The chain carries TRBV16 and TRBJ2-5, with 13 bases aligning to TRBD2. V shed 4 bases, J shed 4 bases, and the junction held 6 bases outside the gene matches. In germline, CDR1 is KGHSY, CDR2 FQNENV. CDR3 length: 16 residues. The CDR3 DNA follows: TGTGCCAGCAGCCCCAGGACTAGCGGGGGTTCAGAGACCCAGTACTTC. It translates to CASSPRTSGGSETQYF.

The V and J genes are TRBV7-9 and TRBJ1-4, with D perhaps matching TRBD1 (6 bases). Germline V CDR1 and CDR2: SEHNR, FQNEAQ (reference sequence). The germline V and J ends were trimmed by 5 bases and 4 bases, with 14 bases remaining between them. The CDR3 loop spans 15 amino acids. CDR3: CASSPGTGNNEKLFF. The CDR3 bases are TGTGCCAGCAGCCCTGGAACAGGGAATAATGAAAAACTGTTTTTT.

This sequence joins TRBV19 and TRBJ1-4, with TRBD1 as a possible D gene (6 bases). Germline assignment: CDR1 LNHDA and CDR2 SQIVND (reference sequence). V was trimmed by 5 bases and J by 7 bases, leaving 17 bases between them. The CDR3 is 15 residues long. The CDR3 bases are TGTGCCAGTAGTGTTAACAGGGAAAGAGGTGAAAAACTGTTTTTT. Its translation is CASSVNRERGEKLFF.

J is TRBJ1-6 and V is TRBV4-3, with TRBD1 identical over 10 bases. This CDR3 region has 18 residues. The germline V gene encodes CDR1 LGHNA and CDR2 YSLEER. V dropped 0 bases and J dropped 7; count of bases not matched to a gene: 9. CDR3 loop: CASSQDLDRGGSNSPLHF. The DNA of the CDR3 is TGCGCCAGCAGCCAAGATCTGGACAGGGGGGGAAGCAATTCACCCCTCCACTTT.

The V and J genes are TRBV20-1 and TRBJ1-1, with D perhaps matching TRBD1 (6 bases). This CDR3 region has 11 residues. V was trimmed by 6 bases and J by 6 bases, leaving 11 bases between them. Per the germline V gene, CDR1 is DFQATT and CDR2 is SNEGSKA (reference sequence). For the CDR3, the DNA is TGCAGTGCCGGGGGGGGCTCTGAAGCTTTCTTT. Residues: CSAGGGSEAFF.

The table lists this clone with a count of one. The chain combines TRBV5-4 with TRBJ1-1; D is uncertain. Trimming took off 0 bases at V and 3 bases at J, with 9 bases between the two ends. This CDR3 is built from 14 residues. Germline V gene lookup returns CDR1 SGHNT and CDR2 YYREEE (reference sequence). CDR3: CASSLAQRDTEAFF. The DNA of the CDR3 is TGTGCCAGCAGCTTGGCACAGCGGGACACTGAAGCTTTCTTT.

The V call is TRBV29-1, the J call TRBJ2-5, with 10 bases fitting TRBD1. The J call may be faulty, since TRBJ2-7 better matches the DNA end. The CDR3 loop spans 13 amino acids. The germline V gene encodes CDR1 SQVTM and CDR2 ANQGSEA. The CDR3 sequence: CSVVRQGAGEQYF. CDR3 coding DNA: TGCAGCGTTGTCCGACAGGGGGCGGGCGAGCAGTACTTC.

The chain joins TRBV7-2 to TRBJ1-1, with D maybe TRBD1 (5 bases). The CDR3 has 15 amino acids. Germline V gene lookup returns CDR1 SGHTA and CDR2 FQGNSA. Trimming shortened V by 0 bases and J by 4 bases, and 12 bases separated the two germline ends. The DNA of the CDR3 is TGTGCCAGCAGCTTAGCGGGGGGGTTGGGCACTGAAGCTTTCTTT. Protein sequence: CASSLAGGLGTEAFF.

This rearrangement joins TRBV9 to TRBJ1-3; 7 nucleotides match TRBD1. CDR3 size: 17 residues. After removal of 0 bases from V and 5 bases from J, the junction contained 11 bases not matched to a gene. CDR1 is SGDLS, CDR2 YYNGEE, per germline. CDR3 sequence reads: CASSVGLGGDSRNTIYF. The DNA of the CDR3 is TGTGCCAGCAGCGTAGGGTTGGGTGGGGACAGTAGAAACACCATATATTTT.

The CDR3 DNA sequence: TGTGCCAGCAGTCAAGCAGGGTACTATGGCTACACCTTC. This codes for CASSQAGYYGYTF. The rearrangement joins TRBV6-5 to TRBJ1-2, with a tentative D call TRBD1 (5 bases). The CDR3 contains 13 residues. Germline CDR1 is MNHEY and CDR2 is SVGAGI. V lost 5 bases and J lost 3, with 10 bases in between.

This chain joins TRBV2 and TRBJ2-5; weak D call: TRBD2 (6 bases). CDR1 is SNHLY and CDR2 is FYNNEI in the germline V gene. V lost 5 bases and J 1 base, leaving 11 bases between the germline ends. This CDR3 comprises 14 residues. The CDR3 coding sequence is TGTGCCAGCAGTCTGCAGGGAGGCCAAGAGACCCAGTACTTC. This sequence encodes CASSLQGGQETQYF.

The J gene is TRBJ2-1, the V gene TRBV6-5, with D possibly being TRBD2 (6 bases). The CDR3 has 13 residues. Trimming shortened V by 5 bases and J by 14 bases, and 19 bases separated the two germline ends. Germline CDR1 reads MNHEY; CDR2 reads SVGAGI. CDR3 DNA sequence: TGTGCCAGCAGTCCGCAGGGAGGCCACGAGGAGTTCTTC. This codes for CASSPQGGHEEFF.

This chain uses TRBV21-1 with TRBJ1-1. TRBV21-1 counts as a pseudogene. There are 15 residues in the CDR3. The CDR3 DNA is TGTGCCAGCAGCACAATTGGGAGACCGAACACTGAAGCTTTCTTT. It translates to CASSTIGRPNTEAFF.

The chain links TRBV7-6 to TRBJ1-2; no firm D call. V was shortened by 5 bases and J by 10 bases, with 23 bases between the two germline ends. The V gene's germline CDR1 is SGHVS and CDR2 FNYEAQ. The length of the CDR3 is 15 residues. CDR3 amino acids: CASSDDIEGLVAYTF. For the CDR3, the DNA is TGTGCCAGCAGCGATGACATAGAGGGCCTTGTAGCCTACACCTTC.

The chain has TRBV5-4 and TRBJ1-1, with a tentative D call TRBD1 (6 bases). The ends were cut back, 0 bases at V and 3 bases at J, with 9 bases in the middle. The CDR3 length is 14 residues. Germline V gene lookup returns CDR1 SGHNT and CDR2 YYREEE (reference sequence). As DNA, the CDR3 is TGTGCCAGCAGCTTGGAGGGACACTACACTGAAGCTTTCTTT. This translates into CASSLEGHYTEAFF.

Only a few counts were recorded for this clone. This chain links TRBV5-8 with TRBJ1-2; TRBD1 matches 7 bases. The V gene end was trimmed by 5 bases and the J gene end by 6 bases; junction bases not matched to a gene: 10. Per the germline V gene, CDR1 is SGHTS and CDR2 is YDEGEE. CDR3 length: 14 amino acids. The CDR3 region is CASRRQGVSNGYTF. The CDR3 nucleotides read TGTGCCAGCAGACGCCAGGGGGTATCAAATGGCTACACCTTC.

CDR3 DNA: TGTGCCAGCAGCGTAGCGGGCGGGGGGGCGGCAGATACGCAGTATTTT. This sequence encodes CASSVAGGGAADTQYF. The chain has TRBV9 and TRBJ2-3, with 9 positions matching TRBD2. Germline CDR1 and CDR2: SGDLS and YYNGEE. With 0 bases clipped from V and 4 bases from J, the junction kept 6 bases outside the gene matches. The CDR3 extends over 16 amino acids.

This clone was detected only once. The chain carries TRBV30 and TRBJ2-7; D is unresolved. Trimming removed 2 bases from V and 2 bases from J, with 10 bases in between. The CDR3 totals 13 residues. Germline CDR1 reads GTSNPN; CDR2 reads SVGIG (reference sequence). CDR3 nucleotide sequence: TGTGCCTGGAGTAGATCCCGGGCCTACGAGCAGTACTTC. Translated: CAWSRSRAYEQYF.

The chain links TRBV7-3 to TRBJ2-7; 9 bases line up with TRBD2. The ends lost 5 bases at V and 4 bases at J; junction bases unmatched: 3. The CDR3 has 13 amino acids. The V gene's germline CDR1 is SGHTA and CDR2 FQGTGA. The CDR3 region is CASSVTSGYEQYF. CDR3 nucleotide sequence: TGTGCCAGCAGCGTGACTAGCGGATACGAGCAGTACTTC.

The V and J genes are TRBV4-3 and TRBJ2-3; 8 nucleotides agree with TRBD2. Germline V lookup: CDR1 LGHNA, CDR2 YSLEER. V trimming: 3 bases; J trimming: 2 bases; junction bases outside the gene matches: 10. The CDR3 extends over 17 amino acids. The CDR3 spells CASSQAFGGGPTDTQYF. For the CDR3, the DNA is TGCGCCAGCAGCCAGGCCTTTGGCGGGGGGCCCACAGATACGCAGTATTTT.

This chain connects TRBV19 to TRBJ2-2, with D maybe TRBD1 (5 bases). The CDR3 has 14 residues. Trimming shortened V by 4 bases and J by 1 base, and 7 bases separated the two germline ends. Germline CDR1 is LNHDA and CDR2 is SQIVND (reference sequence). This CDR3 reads CASSTTGNTGELFF. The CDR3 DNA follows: TGTGCCAGTAGTACTACAGGGAACACCGGGGAGCTGTTTTTT.

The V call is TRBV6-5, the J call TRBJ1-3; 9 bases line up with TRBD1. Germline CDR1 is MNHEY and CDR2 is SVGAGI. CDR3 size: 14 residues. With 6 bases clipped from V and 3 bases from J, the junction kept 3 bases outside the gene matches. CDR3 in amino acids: CASRGQGGGNTIYF. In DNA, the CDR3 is TGTGCCAGCAGGGGACAGGGCGGTGGAAACACCATATATTTT.

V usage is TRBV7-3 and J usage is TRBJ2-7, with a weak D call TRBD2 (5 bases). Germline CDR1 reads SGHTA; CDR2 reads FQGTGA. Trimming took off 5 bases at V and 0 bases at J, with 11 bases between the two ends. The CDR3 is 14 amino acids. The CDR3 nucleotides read TGTGCCAGCAGCCCGAGTGGGAGCTCCTACGAGCAGTACTTC. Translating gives CASSPSGSSYEQYF. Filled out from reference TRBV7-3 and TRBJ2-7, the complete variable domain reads GAGVSQTPSNKVTEKGKYVELRCDPISGHTALYWYRQSLGQGPEFLIYFQGTGAADDSGLPNDRFFAVRPEGSVSTLKIQRTERGDSAVYLCASSPSGSSYEQYFGPGTRLTVT.